Listed below are T cell receptor beta chains from one sample, sequenced in a study of blood T cell repertoires in COVID-19. Here immunoSEQ multiplex PCR was the method, and the copy in TCRdb shows in-frame clones only, minus some. The repertoire includes 35,000 to 45,000 clones, under 85% of them detected once, and 30% to 35% sits in the top ten. Sample: peripheral blood. The receptor source for this set is a woman of 80 years or more with acute or convalescent COVID-19. The CDR3 runs from the conserved cysteine through the conserved F or W. Each record gives: CDR3 protein, CDR3 DNA, D gene, J gene, clone size, V gene. D genes are given only for firm matches. Clone size is given for some rows only: seen once, a few or many times, or a class if the clone is expanded.

CATSGGGSTDTQYF,TGTGCCACCAGTGGCGGAGGAAGCACAGATACGCAGTATTTT,-,TRBJ2-3,-,TRBV24-1
CASSHAAWGQPQHF,TGTGCCAGCAGCCATGCAGCGTGGGGCCAGCCCCAGCATTTT,-,TRBJ1-5,few,TRBV16
CASSEGEGVGRQFF,TGTGCCAGCAGTGAAGGAGAAGGGGTTGGACGCCAGTTCTTC,-,TRBJ2-1,-,TRBV6-1
CATSDPTGTSGRAGTGELFF,TGTGCCACCAGTGATCCGACCGGGACTAGCGGGAGGGCCGGCACCGGGGAGCTGTTTTTT,TRBD2,TRBJ2-2,-,TRBV24-1
CASTRGRTGSADTQYF,TGTGCCAGCACACGAGGTCGGACAGGCTCGGCAGATACGCAGTATTTT,TRBD1,TRBJ2-3,-,TRBV2
CASSLTPGQTFRGYTF,TGTGCCAGCAGTTTAACCCCTGGACAGACGTTCAGGGGCTACACCTTC,-,TRBJ1-2,-,TRBV27
CASRARLADLNNEQFF,TGTGCCAGCAGAGCTCGCCTAGCGGACCTTAACAATGAGCAGTTCTTC,TRBD2,TRBJ2-1,-,TRBV2
CASSPLGGRDEQFF,TGTGCCAGCAGCCCTTTAGGAGGCCGGGATGAGCAGTTCTTC,-,TRBJ2-1,-,TRBV2
CATREGAGETQYF,TGTGCCACCCGGGAGGGGGCTGGGGAGACCCAGTACTTC,-,TRBJ2-5,-,TRBV6-6
CASSLAGMVAYNEQFF,TGTGCCAGCAGCCTGGCCGGGATGGTGGCCTACAATGAGCAGTTCTTC,-,TRBJ2-1,-,TRBV5-5
CAISKGGTGELFF,TGTGCCATCAGTAAAGGGGGCACCGGGGAGCTGTTTTTT,-,TRBJ2-2,-,TRBV10-3
CASSLLEIGYGYTF,TGTGCCAGCAGCTTGTTAGAGATTGGCTATGGCTACACCTTC,-,TRBJ1-2,-,TRBV7-2
CASSLSAGPSPLHF,TGCGCCAGCAGCTTGTCGGCAGGGCCGTCACCCCTCCACTTT,-,TRBJ1-6,-,TRBV5-1
CASSPRSQGYEQYF,TGTGCCAGCTCACCGCGTTCGCAGGGCTACGAGCAGTACTTC,-,TRBJ2-7,-,TRBV18
CASSSSGELFF,TGTGCCAGCAGTAGCTCCGGGGAGCTGTTTTTT,-,TRBJ2-2,-,TRBV21-1
CASSFELNYGYTF,TGCGCCAGCAGCTTTGAACTAAACTATGGCTACACCTTC,-,TRBJ1-2,-,TRBV5-1
CAWSDPPGPQHF,TGTGCCTGGAGTGACCCCCCGGGGCCCCAGCATTTT,-,TRBJ1-5,-,TRBV30
CASSPGTGAGVEGKLFF,TGTGCCAGCAGTCCCGGGACAGGGGCTGGGGTGGAGGGAAAACTGTTTTTT,TRBD1,TRBJ1-4,-,TRBV2
CASSLLTPDYGYTF,TGCGCCAGCAGCTTGCTGACACCTGATTATGGCTACACCTTC,-,TRBJ1-2,-,TRBV5-1
CASSQDSVRTSGYEQYF,TGTGCCAGCAGCCAAGATTCTGTGAGAACTAGCGGATACGAGCAGTACTTC,TRBD2,TRBJ2-7,-,TRBV3-1/TRBV3-2
CASSPQPREGYTF,TGTGCCAGCAGCCCCCAGCCCAGGGAAGGCTACACCTTC,-,TRBJ1-2,-,TRBV7-2
CASFRTGVPEGTYGYTF,TGTGCCAGTTTCCGGACAGGGGTACCGGAGGGGACCTATGGCTACACCTTC,TRBD1,TRBJ1-2,-,TRBV19
CASSEVGSGYEQFF,TGTGCCAGCAGTGAAGTTGGTAGCGGTTATGAGCAGTTCTTC,-,TRBJ2-1,-,TRBV6-1
CAGVTKGGGSPLHF,TGTGCCGGAGTCACCAAAGGGGGCGGGTCACCCCTCCACTTT,TRBD1,TRBJ1-6,-,TRBV30
CASSLVGGEIQPQHF,TGTGCCAGCAGTTTAGTAGGGGGCGAGATACAGCCCCAGCATTTT,TRBD1,TRBJ1-5,-,TRBV27
CASSECLSNPPRDIGFNQPQHF,TGCGCCAGCAGTGAGTGCCTAAGCAATCCTCCCCGGGACATAGGATTCAATCAGCCCCAGCATTTT,-,TRBJ1-5,-,TRBV10-1
CASRHREANTGELFF,TGTGCCAGTAGGCACAGGGAAGCGAACACCGGGGAGCTGTTTTTT,-,TRBJ2-2,-,TRBV19
CASSLTGPATYEQYF,TGTGCCAGCAGTCTAACAGGGCCAGCAACCTACGAGCAGTACTTC,-,TRBJ2-7,-,TRBV28
CASSPQGNTYEQYF,TGCGCCAGCAGCCCCCAGGGTAATACCTACGAGCAGTACTTC,-,TRBJ2-7,-,TRBV5-1
CASSLRRDNEQFF,TGCGCCAGCAGCCTACGCCGGGACAATGAGCAGTTCTTC,-,TRBJ2-1,-,TRBV4-1
CASSSSGIGNEQYF,TGCGCCAGCAGCTCGTCAGGGATCGGAAACGAGCAGTACTTC,-,TRBJ2-7,-,TRBV5-1
CASSGQGNNEQFF,TGTGCCAGCAGCGGGCAGGGAAACAATGAGCAGTTCTTC,-,TRBJ2-1,-,TRBV5-4
CASSESGRAQFF,TGTGCCAGCAGCGAGAGCGGGAGGGCCCAGTTCTTC,TRBD2,TRBJ2-1,-,TRBV5-4
CASSQGVLKTEAFF,TGTGCCAGCTCACAGGGGGTCCTTAAGACTGAAGCTTTCTTT,TRBD1,TRBJ1-1,-,TRBV19
CASRQTGVIGQETQYF,TGCGCCAGCAGACAGACAGGGGTTATCGGGCAAGAGACCCAGTACTTC,TRBD1,TRBJ2-5,-,TRBV5-1
CASSPELGGRETQYF,TGTGCCAGCAGCCCGGAGTTAGGGGGAAGGGAGACCCAGTACTTC,-,TRBJ2-5,-,TRBV7-8
CASSRPSQETQYF,TGCGCCAGCAGTCGGCCTAGCCAAGAGACCCAGTACTTC,-,TRBJ2-5,-,TRBV5-1
CSVGLGGVEKLFF,TGCAGCGTGGGATTGGGGGGAGTTGAAAAACTGTTTTTT,-,TRBJ1-4,-,TRBV29-1
CAWGNRDRNGSPLHF,TGTGCCTGGGGGAACCGGGACAGAAATGGTTCACCCCTCCACTTT,TRBD1,TRBJ1-6,few,TRBV30
CASSWTGDTNTGELFF,TGCGCCAGCAGCTGGACAGGGGACACGAACACCGGGGAGCTGTTTTTT,TRBD1,TRBJ2-2,-,TRBV5-1
CASSTGGTGPYEQYF,TGCGCCAGCAGCACCGGGGGGACAGGGCCCTACGAGCAGTACTTC,TRBD1,TRBJ2-7,-,TRBV5-1
CATSYRASGSYNEQFF,TGTGCCACCAGTTATCGGGCTAGCGGTTCCTACAATGAGCAGTTCTTC,TRBD2,TRBJ2-1,-,TRBV15
CASSLPPGTGDNYGCTF,TGTGCCAGCAGTTTGCCACCCGGGACAGGGGACAACTATGGCTGCACCTTC,TRBD1,TRBJ1-2,-,TRBV28
CASSEVGGLPQFF,TGTGCCAGCAGTGAAGTGGGAGGACTACCTCAGTTCTTC,-,TRBJ2-1,-,TRBV6-1
CASSYGGSSTDTQYF,TGTGCCAGCAGCTATGGCGGGAGTAGCACAGATACGCAGTATTTT,TRBD2,TRBJ2-3,-,TRBV5-5
CASSQGSSGGASGYTF,TGCGCCAGCAGCCAAGGATCGTCAGGGGGCGCGAGTGGCTACACCTTC,TRBD1,TRBJ1-2,-,TRBV4-1
CASSPISGSSYNEQFF,TGTGCCAGCAGCCCGATTAGCGGGAGCTCCTACAATGAGCAGTTCTTC,-,TRBJ2-1,-,TRBV21-1
CASSRLAGNTGELFF,TGCGCCAGCAGTCGGTTAGCGGGAAACACCGGGGAGCTGTTTTTT,TRBD2,TRBJ2-2,-,TRBV10-2
CASSQLSGNSYNEQFF,TGTGCCAGCAGCCAACTAAGCGGGAACTCCTACAATGAGCAGTTCTTC,TRBD2,TRBJ2-1,-,TRBV28
CASSFPDTYNEQFF,TGTGCCAGCAGTTTCCCCGACACTTACAATGAGCAGTTCTTC,-,TRBJ2-1,-,TRBV28
CASSLTAQETQYF,TGTGCCAGCAGCTTAACAGCTCAAGAGACCCAGTACTTC,-,TRBJ2-5,-,TRBV5-5
CASSWTGTGGGGGELFF,TGCGCCAGCAGCTGGACCGGGACAGGGGGCGGCGGCGGGGAGCTGTTTTTT,TRBD1,TRBJ2-2,-,TRBV5-1
CATSREEDRSPLHF,TGTGCCACCAGCAGAGAGGAGGATCGGTCACCCCTCCACTTT,-,TRBJ1-6,once,TRBV15